The clone carrying this TCR beta chain was found a few times. Its matching antigen is unknown. cDNA serving as the sequencing template came from extracted, reverse transcribed RNA. Profiling relied on immunoSEQ multiplex PCR, and the TCRdb table lists in-frame clones only, not all of them. The sample shows about 200,000 clones, about 53% of them seen only once. Germline CDR1 SGHRS, CDR2 YFSETQ. This CDR3 has 14 amino acids. The ends were cut back, 2 bases at V and 6 bases at J, with 14 bases in the middle. Individuals with alopecia areata gave both lesional scalp punch biopsies and peripheral blood for collection. The record originates from a study of CD8+ T cells in alopecia areata. Study-wide context: At a dose of 5 to 10 mg twice daily, oral tofacitinib was given to treated patients. Once tofacitinib had been taken for 6 to 18 months, 6 months off drug followed.

Study outcomes and limitations: Scalp specimens additionally yield sequences from normal skin's resident alphabeta T cells.

J is TRBJ1-2 and V is TRBV5-1; D uncertain. This TCR was sampled from a human donor with alopecia areata. The source was CD4+ T cells sorted from blood, collected at week 0. The CDR3 sequence is CASSLGKDANGYTF. The CDR3 coding sequence is TGCGCCAGCAGCTTAGGCAAGGACGCGAATGGCTACACCTTC.